This entry lists 11 T cell receptor beta chains sequenced from one sample in a study of T cells in Graves' hyperthyroidism and ophthalmopathy. TCR beta CDR3 sequences were amplified from RNA transcripts. First-round RT-PCR targeting the TCR CDR3 was performed with the HTBI primer set. TCRdb used MiXCR to reprocess the multiplex PCR reads, holding one entry per CDR3 protein. Here the sample spans some 350,000 distinct CDR3 sequences, about 18% being singletons. Material for sequencing was blood. The receptors were sampled from a woman in her late teens or twenties with Graves' hyperthyroidism.

Many counts were recorded for this clonotype. The rearrangement uses TRBV7-2 and TRBJ1-1, with TRBD1 matching over 7 bases. The trim removed 5 bases at V and 3 bases at J, leaving 9 bases unmatched. The CDR3 sequence is 15 residues long. Looked up from germline, CDR1 is SGHTA and CDR2 is FQGNSA. CDR3 DNA sequence: TGTGCCAGCAGCCCCGGAGGAGGGGGCTACACTGAAGCTTTCTTT. It encodes CASSPGGGGYTEAFF.

This clonotype was counted a few times. V gene TRBV10-3 combines with J gene TRBJ2-3, with a possible D match to TRBD1 (6 bases). The CDR3 is made up of 14 amino acids. Germline lookup yields CDR1 ENHRY and CDR2 SYGVKD. V lost 5 bases and J lost 2, with 11 bases in between. Here the CDR3 DNA reads TGTGCCATCAGTCAGGGGAGTATCACAGATACGCAGTATTTT. Its translation: CAISQGSITDTQYF.

This rearrangement joins TRBV6-4 to TRBJ1-5; no firm D call. Germline values: CDR1 MRHNA, CDR2 SNTAGT. The CDR3 consists of 13 residues. Trimming removed 10 bases at V and 4 bases at J, with 14 bases between. The CDR3 spells CATVGAGNQPQHF. As DNA, the CDR3 is TGTGCCACCGTCGGTGCAGGTAATCAGCCCCAGCATTTT.

This clonotype was seen ten or more times. The chain has TRBV20-1 and TRBJ2-5; 7 bases are shared with TRBD1. The V gene's germline CDR1 is DFQATT and CDR2 SNEGSKA (reference sequence). The CDR3 totals 13 residues. V lost 7 bases, J lost 5 bases, and 10 bases stayed unmatched. The CDR3 bases are TGCAGTGTTCGAGGGGGCGCATGGGAGACCCAGTACTTC. Amino acids: CSVRGGAWETQYF.

This chain uses TRBV3-1 with TRBJ2-7; a possible D gene is TRBD2 (5 bases). The V gene lost 5 bases and the J gene lost 4 bases, with 9 bases spanning the gap. Germline V gene lookup returns CDR1 LGHDT and CDR2 YNNKEL (reference sequence). The length of the CDR3 is 12 residues. The CDR3 DNA sequence: TGTGCCAGCAGCGGCGACTATTACGAGCAGTACTTC. It is translated as CASSGDYYEQYF.

In this sample, this clonotype turned up many times. This chain joins TRBV6-1 and TRBJ1-5; D may be TRBD1 (6 bases). Between the trimmed V and J ends, which lost 6 bases and 2 bases, there was a span of 11 bases. Germline-derived CDR1 and CDR2 are MNHNS and SASEGT. CDR3 length: 14 residues. CDR3 in amino acids: CASRKGQRNQPQHF. The CDR3 coding sequence is TGTGCCAGCAGGAAAGGACAGCGCAATCAGCCCCAGCATTTT.

At least ten counts were recorded for this clonotype. This chain connects TRBV2 to TRBJ1-1; 8 bases line up with TRBD1. This CDR3 region has 13 residues. Germline CDR1 and CDR2: SNHLY and FYNNEI. With V trimmed by 7 bases and J by 4 bases, 5 bases remained unmatched. In DNA form, the CDR3 reads TGTGCCAGCAAGGACAGGGCGACCACTGAAGCTTTCTTT. It yields the protein CASKDRATTEAFF.

In its sample, this clonotype was seen many times. The chain joins TRBV7-2 to TRBJ2-5, with TRBD2 matching over 8 bases. This CDR3 comprises 16 residues. V was pared by 5 bases and J by 1 base, with 9 bases of the junction left unmatched. Germline values: CDR1 SGHTA, CDR2 FQGNSA. The CDR3 here is CASSPYAGGLQETQYF. DNA of the CDR3: TGTGCCAGCAGCCCCTACGCGGGGGGACTCCAAGAGACCCAGTACTTC.

This clonotype has just a few counts. The chain recombines TRBV15 with TRBJ2-6; the match to TRBD1 covers 8 bases. The CDR3 sequence is 15 residues long. Germline CDR1 and CDR2: LNHNV and YYDKDF (reference sequence). V lost 4 bases and J lost 1; bases outside the gene matches: 0. The CDR3 DNA is TGTGCCACCAGCAACAGGGGGTCTGGGGCCAACGTCCTGACTTTC. This sequence encodes CATSNRGSGANVLTF.

This clonotype was picked up many times. The rearrangement joins TRBV12-3 or TRBV12-4 to TRBJ2-2; no clear D gene. The CDR3 length is 12 residues. V was trimmed by 8 bases and J by 7 bases, leaving 11 bases between them. The CDR3 bases are TGTGCCAGCTCCAGGTCGGGCGGGGAGCTGTTTTTT. Translated: CASSRSGGELFF.

This clonotype occurred once. The chain couples TRBV6-5 to TRBJ1-2; 7 bases agree with TRBD1. The CDR3 length is 13 residues. In germline, CDR1 is MNHEY, CDR2 SVGAGI. After removal of 5 bases from V and 6 bases from J, the junction contained 6 bases not matched to a gene. For the CDR3, the DNA is TGTGCCAGCAGTACTGGGACAGATAATGGCTACACCTTC. It is translated as CASSTGTDNGYTF.